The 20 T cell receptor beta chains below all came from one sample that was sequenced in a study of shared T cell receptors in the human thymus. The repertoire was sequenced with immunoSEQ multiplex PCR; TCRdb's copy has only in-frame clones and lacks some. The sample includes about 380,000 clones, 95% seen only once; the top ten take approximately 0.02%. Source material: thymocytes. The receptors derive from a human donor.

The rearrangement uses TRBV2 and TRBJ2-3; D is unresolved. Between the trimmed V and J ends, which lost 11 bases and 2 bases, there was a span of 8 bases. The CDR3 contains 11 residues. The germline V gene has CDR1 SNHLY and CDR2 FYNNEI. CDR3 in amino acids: CAEQDTDTQYF. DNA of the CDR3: TGTGCCGAGCAGGACACAGATACGCAGTATTTT.

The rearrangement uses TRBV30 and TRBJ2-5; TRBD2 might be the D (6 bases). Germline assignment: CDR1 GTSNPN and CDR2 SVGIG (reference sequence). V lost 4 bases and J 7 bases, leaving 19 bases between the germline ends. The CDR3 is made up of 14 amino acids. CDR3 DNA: TGTGCCTGGAATATCCCCCGACTAGGTGTGACCCAGTACTTC. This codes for CAWNIPRLGVTQYF.

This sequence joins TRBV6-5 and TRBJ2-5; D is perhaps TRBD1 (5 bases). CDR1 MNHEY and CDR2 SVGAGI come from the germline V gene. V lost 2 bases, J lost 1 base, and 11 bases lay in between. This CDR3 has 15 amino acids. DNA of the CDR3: TGTGCCAGCAGTTACCCAGGGTTCGTCCAAGAGACCCAGTACTTC. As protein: CASSYPGFVQETQYF.

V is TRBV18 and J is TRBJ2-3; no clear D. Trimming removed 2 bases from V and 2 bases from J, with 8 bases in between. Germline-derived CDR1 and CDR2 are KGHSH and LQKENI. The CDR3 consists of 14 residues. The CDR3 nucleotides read TGTGCCAGCTCACCAGATCGTCTCACAGATACGCAGTATTTT. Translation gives CASSPDRLTDTQYF.

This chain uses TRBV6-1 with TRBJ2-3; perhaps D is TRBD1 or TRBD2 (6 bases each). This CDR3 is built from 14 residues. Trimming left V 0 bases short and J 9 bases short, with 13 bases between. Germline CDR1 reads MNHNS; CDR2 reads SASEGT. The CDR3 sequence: CASSEASGASTQYF. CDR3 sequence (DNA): TGTGCCAGCAGTGAAGCGTCGGGGGCTTCCACGCAGTATTTT.

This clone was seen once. CDR3: CASSPGRLAGGDSYNEQFF. CDR3 nucleotides: TGTGCCAGCAGCCCAGGGAGGCTAGCGGGGGGAGACTCCTACAATGAGCAGTTCTTC. The chain carries TRBV28 and TRBJ2-1; TRBD2 aligns across 11 bases. Unmatched junction bases numbered 13, after V lost 6 bases and J lost 0 bases. CDR3 length: 19 residues. CDR1 MDHEN and CDR2 SYDVKM come from the germline V gene.

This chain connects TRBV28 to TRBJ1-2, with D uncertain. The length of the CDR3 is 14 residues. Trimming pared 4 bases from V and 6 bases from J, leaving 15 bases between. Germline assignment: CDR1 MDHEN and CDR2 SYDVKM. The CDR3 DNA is TGTGCCAGCAGTTCCCTCGGACTACCCCATGGCTACACCTTC. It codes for CASSSLGLPHGYTF.

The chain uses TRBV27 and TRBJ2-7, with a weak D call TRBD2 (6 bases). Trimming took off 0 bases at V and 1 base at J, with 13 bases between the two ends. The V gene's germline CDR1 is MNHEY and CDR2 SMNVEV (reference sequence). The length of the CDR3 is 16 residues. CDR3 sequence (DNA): TGTGCCAGCAGTTTATCATTCCGGGAGCTATCCTACGAGCAGTACTTC. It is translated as CASSLSFRELSYEQYF.

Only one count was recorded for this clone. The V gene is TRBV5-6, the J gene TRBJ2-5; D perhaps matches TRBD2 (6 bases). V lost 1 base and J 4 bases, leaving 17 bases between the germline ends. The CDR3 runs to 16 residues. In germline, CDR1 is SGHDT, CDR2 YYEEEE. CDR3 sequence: CASSLIREVWGETQYF. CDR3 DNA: TGTGCCAGCAGCTTGATCAGGGAGGTTTGGGGAGAGACCCAGTACTTC.

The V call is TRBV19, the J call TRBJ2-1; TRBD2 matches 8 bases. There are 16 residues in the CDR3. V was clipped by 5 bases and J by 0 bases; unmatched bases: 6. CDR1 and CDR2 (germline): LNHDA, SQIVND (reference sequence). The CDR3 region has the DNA TGTGCCAGTAGTGCTAGCGGGTCCTACTCCTACAATGAGCAGTTCTTC. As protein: CASSASGSYSYNEQFF.

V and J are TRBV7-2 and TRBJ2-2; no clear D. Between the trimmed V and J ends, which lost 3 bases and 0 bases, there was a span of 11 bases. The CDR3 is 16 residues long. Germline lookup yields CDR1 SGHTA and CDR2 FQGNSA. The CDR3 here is CASSFYKAANTGELFF. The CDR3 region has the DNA TGTGCCAGCAGCTTTTACAAAGCCGCGAACACCGGGGAGCTGTTTTTT.

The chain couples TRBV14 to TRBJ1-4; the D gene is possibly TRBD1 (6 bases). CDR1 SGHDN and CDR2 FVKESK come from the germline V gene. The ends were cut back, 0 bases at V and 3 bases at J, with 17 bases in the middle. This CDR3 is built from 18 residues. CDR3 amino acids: CASSQDPTEQGPNEKLFF. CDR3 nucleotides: TGTGCCAGCAGCCAAGATCCGACGGAACAGGGACCTAATGAAAAACTGTTTTTT.

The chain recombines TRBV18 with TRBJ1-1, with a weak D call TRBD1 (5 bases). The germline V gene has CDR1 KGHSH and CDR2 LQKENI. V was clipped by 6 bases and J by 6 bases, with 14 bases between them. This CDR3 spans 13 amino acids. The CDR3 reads CASSPEGRPEAFF. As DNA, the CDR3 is TGTGCCAGCTCGCCGGAGGGGAGGCCTGAAGCTTTCTTT.

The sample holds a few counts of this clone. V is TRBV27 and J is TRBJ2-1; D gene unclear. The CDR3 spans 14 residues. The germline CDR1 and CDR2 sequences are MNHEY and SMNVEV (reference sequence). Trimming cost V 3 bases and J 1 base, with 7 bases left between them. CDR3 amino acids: CASSFERSYNEQFF. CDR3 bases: TGTGCCAGCAGTTTCGAGAGATCCTACAATGAGCAGTTCTTC.

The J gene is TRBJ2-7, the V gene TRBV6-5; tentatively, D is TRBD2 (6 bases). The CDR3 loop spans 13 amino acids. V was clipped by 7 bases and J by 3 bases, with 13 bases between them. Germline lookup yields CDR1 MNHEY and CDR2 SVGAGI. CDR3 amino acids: CASTSGRLYEQYF. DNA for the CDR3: TGTGCCAGCACTTCCGGGAGACTCTACGAGCAGTACTTC.

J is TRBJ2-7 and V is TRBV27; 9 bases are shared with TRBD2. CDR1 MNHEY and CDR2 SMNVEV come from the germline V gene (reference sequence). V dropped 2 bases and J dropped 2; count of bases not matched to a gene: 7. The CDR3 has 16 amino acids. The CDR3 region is CASSLVTSGSPYEQYF. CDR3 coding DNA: TGTGCCAGCAGTTTAGTTACTAGCGGGTCCCCCTACGAGCAGTACTTC.

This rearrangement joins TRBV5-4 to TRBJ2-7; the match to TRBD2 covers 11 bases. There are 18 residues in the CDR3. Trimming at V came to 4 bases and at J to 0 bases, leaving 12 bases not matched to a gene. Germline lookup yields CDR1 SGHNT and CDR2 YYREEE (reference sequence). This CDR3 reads CASSPLAGGPISSYEQYF. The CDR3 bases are TGTGCCAGCAGCCCCTTAGCGGGAGGGCCCATAAGCTCCTACGAGCAGTACTTC.

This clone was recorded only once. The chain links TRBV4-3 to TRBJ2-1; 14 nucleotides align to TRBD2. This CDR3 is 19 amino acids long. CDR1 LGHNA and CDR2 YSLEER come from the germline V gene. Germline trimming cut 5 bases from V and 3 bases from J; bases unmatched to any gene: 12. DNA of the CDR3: TGCGCCAGCAGCTCGACCGGGACTAGCGGGAGTAGCAACTACAATGAGCAGTTCTTC. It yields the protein CASSSTGTSGSSNYNEQFF.

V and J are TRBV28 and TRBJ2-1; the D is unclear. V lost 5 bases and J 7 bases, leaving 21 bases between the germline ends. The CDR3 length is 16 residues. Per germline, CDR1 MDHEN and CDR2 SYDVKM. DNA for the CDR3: TGTGCCAGCAGTCGCCCCGGCCAGGAGATGATGAATGAGCAGTTCTTC. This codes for CASSRPGQEMMNEQFF.

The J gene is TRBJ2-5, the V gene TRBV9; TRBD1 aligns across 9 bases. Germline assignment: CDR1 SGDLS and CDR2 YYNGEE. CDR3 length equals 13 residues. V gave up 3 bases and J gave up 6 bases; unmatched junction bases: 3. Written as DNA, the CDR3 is TGTGCCAGCAGCGCGGACAGGGGCAAGACCCAGTACTTC. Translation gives CASSADRGKTQYF.